What follows is one TCR beta chain and its context. What it recognizes is unknown. The data were obtained in a study of cytomegalovirus exposure and HLA in healthy donors. Study results and limitations: Whilst most TCR sequences proved rare, a subset of public TCRs occurred across many donors.

With 60 Vbeta and 13 Jbeta primers, the PCR was carried out. Generated by immunoSEQ multiplex PCR, the TCRdb table keeps only in-frame clones and is missing some. The sample has 100,000 to 150,000 clones; about 79% are singletons. Trimming took 9 bases from V and 8 from J; bases not matched to a gene: 13. CDR1 and CDR2 (germline): MNHEY, SVGAGI. This CDR3 contains 14 residues. The sample consisted of PBMCs. This sequence joins TRBV6-5 and TRBJ1-2; 9 bases are shared with TRBD1. This clonotype originated in a man in his forties or fifties in good health and CMV-seronegative. CDR3 loop: CARRPRDRALGYTF. CDR3 in DNA: TGTGCCAGGAGACCGCGGGACAGGGCATTGGGCTACACCTTC.